A single sample is the source of the 27 T cell receptor beta chains below, sequenced in a study of shared clonotypes between healthy human individuals. Produced via immunoSEQ multiplex PCR; TCRdb's table is partial and in-frame only. The data show 2 million to 3 million clones, over 85% seen once. The sequencing input was naive CD4+ T cells from PBMCs. Subset in this sample: CD45RA+ positively selected. The receptor set was obtained from a young man in good health. Some clones in this sample may be carry-over from other donors' samples.

This sequence joins TRBV10-3 and TRBJ2-3; 8 bases are shared with TRBD2. The junction had 2 bases not matched to a gene; V was cut back by 3 bases and J by 3 bases. CDR3 length equals 14 residues. CDR1 ENHRY and CDR2 SYGVKD come from the germline V gene. CDR3 bases: TGTGCCATCAGTGACAGCGGGAGAACAGATACGCAGTATTTT. This codes for CAISDSGRTDTQYF.

V is TRBV30 and J is TRBJ2-3; the D gene is possibly TRBD1 (6 bases). The CDR3 is 16 residues long. The germline V gene has CDR1 GTSNPN and CDR2 SVGIG (reference sequence). The V end was cut by 5 bases, the J end by 4 bases, with 22 bases between. CDR3 amino acids: CAWAFGTLKTADTQYF. The CDR3 DNA reads as TGTGCCTGGGCCTTCGGGACACTCAAGACGGCAGATACGCAGTATTTT.

The chain is built from TRBV7-2 and TRBJ1-2; no clear D. V shed 7 bases and J shed 0 bases, with 18 bases lying between them. Germline V lookup: CDR1 SGHTA, CDR2 FQGNSA. The CDR3 extends over 16 amino acids. CDR3 region: CASTPPGGLANYGYTF. As DNA, the CDR3 is TGTGCCAGCACCCCACCCGGAGGGTTAGCTAACTATGGCTACACCTTC.

J is TRBJ2-3 and V is TRBV5-1; D remains unclear. CDR3 length: 14 amino acids. Trimming shortened V by 0 bases and J by 5 bases, and 10 bases separated the two germline ends. Germline CDR1 reads SGHRS; CDR2 reads YFSETQ. CDR3 bases: TGCGCCAGCAGCTTGGAGTTCCAGCAAGATACGCAGTATTTT. It yields the protein CASSLEFQQDTQYF. The full variable domain, in which reference TRBV5-1 and TRBJ2-3 provide the parts outside the CDR3, is KAGVTQTPRYLIKTRGQQVTLSCSPISGHRSVSWYQQTPGQGLQFLFEYFSETQRNKGNFPGRFSGRQFSNSRSEMNVSTLELGDSALYLCASSLEFQQDTQYFGPGTRLTVL.

The chain employs TRBV9 and TRBJ1-1, with 8 bases matching TRBD1. The CDR3 length is 13 residues. The germline V gene encodes CDR1 SGDLS and CDR2 YYNGEE. V lost 4 bases and J lost 7; bases outside the gene matches: 6. The CDR3 bases are TGTGCCAGCAGCTCCCGGACAGGGTTTGAAGCTTTCTTT. This codes for CASSSRTGFEAFF. Supplemented by reference TRBV9 and TRBJ1-1, the full variable domain reads DSGVTQTPKHLITATGQRVTLRCSPRSGDLSVYWYQQSLDQGLQFLIQYYNGEERAKGNILERFSAQQFPDLHSELNLSSLELGDSALYFCASSSRTGFEAFFGQGTRLTVV.

In regard to this clone: Other DNA sequences in the same sample also yield this CDR3. This sequence joins TRBV15 and TRBJ2-5, with D unclear. V was pared by 0 bases and J by 2 bases, with 4 bases between. The CDR3 is made up of 13 amino acids. Germline CDR1 is LNHNV and CDR2 is YYDKDF (reference sequence). The CDR3 DNA reads TGTGCCACCAGCAGAGATCGTCAAGAGACCCAGTACTTC. This encodes CATSRDRQETQYF.

In regard to this clone: The same CDR3 arises from other DNA sequences in this sample as well. The chain joins TRBV7-9 to TRBJ1-2, with TRBD1 as a possible D gene (6 bases). This CDR3 has 13 residues. From germline, CDR1 is SEHNR and CDR2 FQNEAQ (reference sequence). Trimming removed 5 bases at V and 2 bases at J, with 9 bases between. Here the CDR3 reads CASSPDSNYGYTF. The CDR3 DNA reads TGTGCCAGCAGCCCGGACAGCAACTATGGCTACACCTTC. The full variable domain, completed using reference TRBV7-9 and TRBJ1-2, is DTGVSQNPRHKITKRGQNVTFRCDPISEHNRLYWYRQTLGQGPEFLTYFQNEAQLEKSRLLSDRFSAERPKGSFSTLEIQRTEQGDSAMYLCASSPDSNYGYTFGSGTRLTVV.

V is TRBV7-9 and J is TRBJ1-2, with 8 bases matching TRBD1. The CDR3 is 14 residues long. The germline gives CDR1 SEHNR, CDR2 FQNEAQ (reference sequence). J gave up 3 bases and V 5 bases, and 5 bases lay outside the gene matches. The CDR3 here is CASSPPGQDYGYTF. The CDR3, as DNA: TGTGCCAGCAGCCCACCGGGACAGGACTATGGCTACACCTTC.

This clone showed up many times. V is TRBV28 and J is TRBJ2-1; 10 positions agree with TRBD1. The CDR3 runs to 18 residues. The germline V gene encodes CDR1 MDHEN and CDR2 SYDVKM. V shed 6 bases and J 6 bases; nucleotides not matched to a gene: 17. Written as DNA, the CDR3 is TGTGCCAGCAGCCGCTTTACCCTTGGACAGGGGGGAAGCAATGAGCAGTTCTTC. It encodes CASSRFTLGQGGSNEQFF.

The CDR3, as DNA: TGTGCCAGCAGCTTCCGTCCGGGACAGAGTCACTCTGGGGCCAACGTCCTGACTTTC. Encoded protein: CASSFRPGQSHSGANVLTF. The chain combines TRBV7-9 with TRBJ2-6, with 7 nucleotides matching TRBD1. J lost 0 bases, V lost 3 bases, and 11 bases had no gene match. The germline V gene encodes CDR1 SEHNR and CDR2 FQNEAQ (reference sequence). CDR3 length: 19 amino acids. Based on the CDR3 plus reference TRBV7-9 and TRBJ2-6, the full variable domain is DTGVSQNPRHKITKRGQNVTFRCDPISEHNRLYWYRQTLGQGPEFLTYFQNEAQLEKSRLLSDRFSAERPKGSFSTLEIQRTEQGDSAMYLCASSFRPGQSHSGANVLTFGAGSRLTVL.

The CDR3 DNA sequence: TGTGCCAGCAGCCCGAGTGACAGAAACAATGAGCAGTTCTTC. Protein sequence: CASSPSDRNNEQFF. This chain connects TRBV7-3 to TRBJ2-1; TRBD1 is a possible D gene (5 bases). The CDR3 contains 14 residues. Germline CDR1 is SGHTA and CDR2 is FQGTGA. The V and J ends lost 5 bases and 5 bases respectively, with 13 bases between them. Full variable domain (missing parts from reference TRBV7-3 and TRBJ2-1): GAGVSQTPSNKVTEKGKYVELRCDPISGHTALYWYRQSLGQGPEFLIYFQGTGAADDSGLPNDRFFAVRPEGSVSTLKIQRTERGDSAVYLCASSPSDRNNEQFFGPGTRLTVL.

The gene calls are TRBV11-2 and TRBJ2-1, with 15 positions matching TRBD2. With V trimmed by 5 bases and J by 2 bases, 7 bases remained unmatched. In germline, CDR1 is SGHAT, CDR2 FQNNGV. CDR3 size: 18 residues. The CDR3 spells CASSVGLAGGFTYNEQFF. The DNA of the CDR3 is TGTGCCAGCAGCGTCGGACTAGCGGGAGGGTTTACCTACAATGAGCAGTTCTTC.

This CDR3 is CASSGGGETQYF. CDR3 DNA sequence: TGTGCCAGCAGCGGAGGGGGGGAGACCCAGTACTTC. The chain uses TRBV7-2 and TRBJ2-5; tentatively, D is TRBD1 or TRBD2 (6 bases each). The germline V gene has CDR1 SGHTA and CDR2 FQGNSA. V was clipped by 5 bases and J by 5 bases, with 9 bases between them. The CDR3 sequence is 12 residues long.

The chain links TRBV5-1 to TRBJ2-2; D might be TRBD1 or TRBD2, each matching 5 bases. The CDR3 is 14 amino acids. The ends were cut back, 3 bases at V and 7 bases at J, with 13 bases in the middle. Per germline, CDR1 SGHRS and CDR2 YFSETQ. CDR3 sequence: CASSWGTYGGELFF. As DNA, the CDR3 is TGCGCCAGCAGCTGGGGGACCTACGGCGGGGAGCTGTTTTTT.

The chain has TRBV4-3 and TRBJ2-5, with a weak D call TRBD1 (5 bases). The germline V and J ends were trimmed by 1 base and 5 bases, with 14 bases remaining between them. The CDR3 sequence is 15 residues long. Germline CDR1 LGHNA, CDR2 YSLEER. The CDR3 nucleotides are TGCGCCAGCAGCCAAGGAGGCTCAGGGCCCGAGACCCAGTACTTC. It codes for CASSQGGSGPETQYF.

The chain employs TRBV18 and TRBJ1-2; possibly TRBD1 for D (6 bases). The CDR3 consists of 15 residues. The germline CDR1 and CDR2 sequences are KGHSH and LQKENI. Trimming took 3 bases from V and 2 from J, leaving 13 bases between them. The CDR3 sequence: CASSPLVGTNYGYTF. As DNA, the CDR3 is TGTGCCAGCTCACCGCTGGTTGGGACAAACTATGGCTACACCTTC.

The V call is TRBV7-2, the J call TRBJ1-2; D might be TRBD1 (6 bases). V gave up 4 bases and J gave up 10 bases, with 10 bases separating them. CDR3 length: 11 amino acids. Per germline, CDR1 SGHTA and CDR2 FQGNSA. CDR3 in DNA: TGTGCCAGCAGCTCCCACAGGGCCTACACCTTC. Protein: CASSSHRAYTF.

The chain employs TRBV11-1 and TRBJ2-1; 9 positions match TRBD1. The CDR3 has 15 residues. After removal of 7 bases from V and 3 bases from J, the junction contained 7 bases not matched to a gene. Looked up from germline, CDR1 is SGHAT and CDR2 is FQDESV (reference sequence). The CDR3 DNA sequence: TGTGCCAGCAATCTCGAGGGACAGGGCTACAATGAGCAGTTCTTC. This sequence encodes CASNLEGQGYNEQFF.

V gene TRBV5-1 combines with J gene TRBJ2-1, with 12 nucleotides matching TRBD2. Germline V gives CDR1 SGHRS, CDR2 YFSETQ. The CDR3 is 16 amino acids. The V segment lost 2 bases and the J segment 4 bases; nucleotides outside the gene matches: 4. The CDR3 nucleotides read TGCGCCAGCAGCTTTATGACTAGCGGGAGTTACAATGAGCAGTTCTTC. Its protein product is CASSFMTSGSYNEQFF.

V usage is TRBV5-1 and J usage is TRBJ2-3; the D gene is possibly TRBD1 (5 bases). With 2 bases removed from V and 5 bases from J, the gap between germline ends came to 12 bases. This CDR3 has 14 residues. Germline lookup yields CDR1 SGHRS and CDR2 YFSETQ. The CDR3 protein is CASSFGSREDTQYF. CDR3 bases: TGCGCCAGCAGCTTCGGCAGCAGGGAAGATACGCAGTATTTT.

Points on this clone: Other DNA sequences in the same sample also yield this CDR3. This CDR3 reads CASSATVNTEAFF. CDR3 nucleotides: TGTGCCAGCTCGGCGACGGTGAACACTGAAGCTTTCTTT. The chain couples TRBV18 to TRBJ1-1; D remains ambiguous. Trimming took 6 bases from V and 0 from J, leaving 8 bases between them. The CDR3 spans 13 residues. Germline V CDR1 and CDR2: KGHSH, LQKENI.

This clone turned up a few times. V is TRBV7-9 and J is TRBJ2-7; D may match TRBD1 or TRBD2 (5 bases each). V shed 6 bases and J shed 6 bases, with 18 bases lying between them. Germline CDR1 and CDR2: SEHNR and FQNEAQ (reference sequence). The CDR3 runs 14 residues. CDR3 coding DNA: TGTGCCAGCAGTCCGTCGGGACCGCCCTCCGAGCAGTACTTC. The encoded protein is CASSPSGPPSEQYF.

V and J are TRBV29-1 and TRBJ2-3; D remains ambiguous. Germline CDR1 SQVTM, CDR2 ANQGSEA. The V gene lost 6 bases and the J gene lost 0 bases, with 22 bases spanning the gap. This CDR3 has 17 amino acids. CDR3 sequence: CSVDLLSRASSTDTQYF. The CDR3 nucleotides are TGCAGCGTCGATCTCCTAAGCCGGGCCTCAAGCACAGATACGCAGTATTTT.

The chain is built from TRBV10-3 and TRBJ1-6; D not certain. Germline V gene lookup returns CDR1 ENHRY and CDR2 SYGVKD. This CDR3 contains 16 residues. V lost 0 bases and J 5 bases, leaving 11 bases between the germline ends. CDR3 in amino acids: CAISESPGRDNSPLHF. CDR3 nucleotides: TGTGCCATCAGTGAGTCGCCCGGTCGAGATAATTCACCCCTCCACTTT.

The chain carries TRBV7-9 and TRBJ2-2; D unclear. Germline values: CDR1 SEHNR, CDR2 FQNEAQ (reference sequence). The length of the CDR3 is 12 residues. Trimming took 5 bases from V and 4 from J, leaving 5 bases between them. The CDR3 protein is CASSRTTGELFF. In DNA, the CDR3 is TGTGCCAGCAGCAGGACCACCGGGGAGCTGTTTTTT. Full variable domain (remainder filled in from reference TRBV7-9 and TRBJ2-2): DTGVSQNPRHKITKRGQNVTFRCDPISEHNRLYWYRQTLGQGPEFLTYFQNEAQLEKSRLLSDRFSAERPKGSFSTLEIQRTEQGDSAMYLCASSRTTGELFFGEGSRLTVL.

The J gene is TRBJ2-1, the V gene TRBV29-1, with D unresolved. The CDR3 totals 13 residues. V lost 8 bases, J lost 0 bases, and 11 bases lay in between. Germline lookup yields CDR1 SQVTM and CDR2 ANQGSEA. The CDR3 region has the DNA TGCAGCTTCACAGAAAGCTCCTACAATGAGCAGTTCTTC. This sequence encodes CSFTESSYNEQFF.

In the case of this clone: The same CDR3 can be traced to other DNA sequences in this sample. The CDR3 DNA sequence: TGCAGCGTTGTGGAATATAGCAATCAGCCCCAGCATTTT. It encodes CSVVEYSNQPQHF. The chain combines TRBV29-1 with TRBJ1-5; no clear D gene. V lost 4 bases and J lost 0, with 7 bases in between. The CDR3 length is 13 residues. Germline lookup yields CDR1 SQVTM and CDR2 ANQGSEA.